Below are 16 T cell receptor beta chains sequenced from a single sample in a study of PD-1 blockade in classical Hodgkin lymphoma. TCRdb's copy holds only in-frame clones and misses some; the assay was immunoSEQ multiplex PCR. The repertoire holds 17,000 or so clones, with approximately 90% as singletons. Regarding time point: newly diagnosed, previously untreated cHL patient sample. Material: peripheral blood mononuclear cells (PBMCs). The source of these receptors is a human donor with classical Hodgkin lymphoma.

The chain combines TRBV6-5 with TRBJ2-3, with D perhaps assigned TRBD1 or TRBD2 (6 bases each). Germline loops: CDR1 MNHEY, CDR2 SVGAGI. The CDR3 runs 15 residues. The V gene lost 5 bases and the J gene lost 2 bases, with 14 bases spanning the gap. The CDR3 protein is CASSQTGATTDTQYF. The CDR3 DNA is TGTGCCAGCAGTCAAACGGGGGCAACCACAGATACGCAGTATTTT.

V is TRBV2 and J is TRBJ2-3; D unclear. CDR1 and CDR2 from the germline V gene are SNHLY and FYNNEI. This CDR3 has 15 amino acids. Deletions cut 3 bases from V and 1 base from J, with 11 bases between. The CDR3 is CASSEQLPGTDTQYF. Written as DNA, the CDR3 is TGTGCCAGCAGTGAGCAGCTACCCGGCACAGATACGCAGTATTTT.

This chain joins TRBV7-8 and TRBJ2-3; weak D call: TRBD2 (5 bases). V was pared by 2 bases and J by 0 bases, with 15 bases between. Per germline, CDR1 SGHVS and CDR2 FQNEAQ. The CDR3 is 17 residues long. The CDR3 DNA follows: TGTGCCAGCAGCTTATGGGGAGAGGGTACTAGCACAGATACGCAGTATTTT. It yields the protein CASSLWGEGTSTDTQYF.

This chain uses TRBV5-1 with TRBJ1-2; D unresolved. Germline V CDR1 and CDR2: SGHRS, YFSETQ. CDR3 size: 11 residues. V lost 0 bases, J lost 5 bases, and 2 bases lay in between. DNA for the CDR3: TGCGCCAGCAGCTTGGGGTATGGCTACACCTTC. Residues: CASSLGYGYTF. Full variable domain (remainder filled in from reference TRBV5-1 and TRBJ1-2): KAGVTQTPRYLIKTRGQQVTLSCSPISGHRSVSWYQQTPGQGLQFLFEYFSETQRNKGNFPGRFSGRQFSNSRSEMNVSTLELGDSALYLCASSLGYGYTFGSGTRLTVV.

V is TRBV6-4 and J is TRBJ2-3; D is undetermined. V was trimmed by 0 bases and J by 0 bases, leaving 7 bases between them. CDR1 MRHNA and CDR2 SNTAGT come from the germline V gene. This CDR3 spans 15 amino acids. The CDR3 DNA sequence: TGTGCCAGCAGTGACTCTATCGGGAGCACAGATACGCAGTATTTT. Residues: CASSDSIGSTDTQYF.

This chain connects TRBV28 to TRBJ2-7, with TRBD1 identical over 8 bases. This CDR3 contains 14 residues. Germline CDR1 reads MDHEN; CDR2 reads SYDVKM. V trimming: 7 bases; J trimming: 3 bases; junction bases outside the gene matches: 8. CDR3 DNA: TGTGCCAGCACCGCCGGGACAGGAGTCTACGAGCAGTACTTC. Encoded protein: CASTAGTGVYEQYF.

V gene TRBV28 combines with J gene TRBJ1-5; 8 nucleotides line up with TRBD1. The ends lost 5 bases at V and 6 bases at J; junction bases unmatched: 15. This CDR3 is built from 17 residues. CDR1 is MDHEN, CDR2 SYDVKM, per germline. The CDR3 coding sequence is TGTGCCAGCAGTCCAGCACAGGGGACAGGCGGGAGTCAGCCCCAGCATTTT. This sequence encodes CASSPAQGTGGSQPQHF.

V usage is TRBV18 and J usage is TRBJ2-5; D call uncertain. The germline V and J ends were trimmed by 6 bases and 1 base, with 3 bases remaining between them. Germline CDR1 and CDR2: KGHSH and LQKENI. This CDR3 is built from 11 residues. The chain's CDR3 is CASSPQETQYF. The CDR3, as DNA: TGTGCCAGCTCCCCCCAAGAGACCCAGTACTTC.

This clone came up a few times. CDR3 protein: CASSQEAGRANYGYTF. The CDR3 coding sequence is TGCGCCAGCAGCCAAGAGGCCGGACGAGCGAACTATGGCTACACCTTC. The J gene is TRBJ1-2, the V gene TRBV4-1; no clear D. Germline assignment: CDR1 MGHRA and CDR2 YSYEKL. Trimming stripped 0 bases from V and 2 bases from J, with 13 bases between. The CDR3 spans 16 residues.

This clone was found once. The chain has TRBV5-1 and TRBJ2-5, with 7 nucleotides matching TRBD1. Germline values: CDR1 SGHRS, CDR2 YFSETQ. This CDR3 comprises 15 residues. Unmatched junction bases numbered 7, after V lost 2 bases and J lost 3 bases. DNA of the CDR3: TGCGCCAGCAGCTTTGGACCAGGGACAGAAGAGACCCAGTACTTC. Translation gives CASSFGPGTEETQYF. The full variable domain, in which reference TRBV5-1 and TRBJ2-5 provide the parts outside the CDR3, is KAGVTQTPRYLIKTRGQQVTLSCSPISGHRSVSWYQQTPGQGLQFLFEYFSETQRNKGNFPGRFSGRQFSNSRSEMNVSTLELGDSALYLCASSFGPGTEETQYFGPGTRLLVL.

This clone was counted only a few times. The chain recombines TRBV6-1 with TRBJ2-3; 8 bases agree with TRBD1. This CDR3 is built from 15 residues. V lost 4 bases, J lost 2 bases, and 5 bases stayed unmatched. Germline CDR1 and CDR2: MNHNS and SASEGT. The chain's CDR3 is CASSGLDRVTDTQYF. CDR3 nucleotides: TGTGCCAGCAGTGGCTTGGACAGGGTCACAGATACGCAGTATTTT.

V usage is TRBV19 and J usage is TRBJ1-5, with D uncertain. Germline-derived CDR1 and CDR2 are LNHDA and SQIVND (reference sequence). Trimming removed 6 bases at V and 0 bases at J, with 15 bases between. The CDR3 totals 16 residues. Here the CDR3 reads CASSGGWWTSNQPQHF. The CDR3 coding sequence is TGTGCCAGTAGCGGTGGTTGGTGGACTAGCAATCAGCCCCAGCATTTT.

The chain employs TRBV29-1 and TRBJ2-1; D is ambiguous. The CDR3 is 11 residues long. The V end lost 8 bases, the J end lost 5 bases, and 10 bases lay between the germline ends. CDR1 is SQVTM and CDR2 is ANQGSEA in the germline V gene. The DNA for the CDR3 is TGCAGCCTGGGATCCCACAATGAGCAGTTCTTC. It specifies CSLGSHNEQFF.

This clone was seen once. This chain links TRBV2 with TRBJ1-1; D gene ambiguous. V was clipped by 1 base and J by 4 bases, with 7 bases between them. Germline lookup yields CDR1 SNHLY and CDR2 FYNNEI. The CDR3 runs to 13 residues. DNA for the CDR3: TGTGCCAGCAGTGAAGGGCGCGGCACTGAAGCTTTCTTT. Translation gives CASSEGRGTEAFF.

The rearrangement links TRBV18 to TRBJ2-3; TRBD2 matches 12 bases. V shed 5 bases, J shed 0 bases, and the junction held 6 bases outside the gene matches. CDR1 KGHSH and CDR2 LQKENI come from the germline V gene. There are 17 residues in the CDR3. CDR3 residues: CASSSRTSGTSTDTQYF. The CDR3 nucleotides read TGTGCCAGCTCATCCAGGACTAGCGGGACTAGCACAGATACGCAGTATTTT.

This rearrangement joins TRBV4-3 to TRBJ2-3, with 8 positions matching TRBD1. The V segment lost 0 bases and the J segment 3 bases; nucleotides outside the gene matches: 5. Looked up from germline, CDR1 is LGHNA and CDR2 is YSLEER. The CDR3 is made up of 16 amino acids. CDR3 in amino acids: CASSQDRTGYTDTQYF. CDR3 DNA: TGCGCCAGCAGCCAAGATCGGACAGGGTATACAGATACGCAGTATTTT.